This section outlines one TCR beta chain sequence together with its context. Its specificity is unknown. The data originate from a study of T cells in narcolepsy. Study-wide points: Some memory CD4+ repertoires had no autoreactive clone sequences. HCRT-specific and TRIB2-specific autoreactive clonotypes appeared among same-patient CSF and blood CD4+ clonotypes.

Germline-derived CDR1 and CDR2 are SEHNR and FQNEAQ (reference sequence). The J segment lost 7 bases and the V segment lost 2 bases, leaving 12 bases of the junction unmatched. The CDR3 runs 18 residues. Data came from immunoSEQ multiplex PCR; TCRdb stores just in-frame clones and leaves some out. The sample shows about 32,000 clones, around 79% of them seen only once. This sequence joins TRBV7-9 and TRBJ2-1; 12 positions agree with TRBD2. The source of this sequence is a human donor with narcolepsy. The sequenced material came from CD45RA- memory CD4+ T cells from PBMCs. The CDR3 region is CASSLPYRLAGVRNEQFF. The CDR3 coding sequence is TGTGCCAGCAGCTTACCCTACCGACTAGCGGGAGTACGGAATGAGCAGTTCTTC. The full variable domain, with the rest looked up from reference TRBV7-9 and TRBJ2-1, is DTGVSQNPRHKITKRGQNVTFRCDPISEHNRLYWYRQTLGQGPEFLTYFQNEAQLEKSRLLSDRFSAERPKGSFSTLEIQRTEQGDSAMYLCASSLPYRLAGVRNEQFFGPGTRLTVL.